The 25 T cell receptor beta chains listed next were all sequenced from one sample in a study of shared clonotypes between healthy human individuals. The protocol was immunoSEQ multiplex PCR, while the TCRdb copy is restricted to in-frame clones and leaves out a portion. The table lists approximately 2.1 million clones, 80% to 95% of them singletons, with about 0.41% in the top ten. The sample was naive CD4+ T cells from PBMCs. Described subset: CD45RA+ positively selected. The receptor source for this set is a man aged 18 to 29 in good health. Some clones in this sample may be carry-over from other donors' samples.

In the case of this clone: The junction shows a germline mismatch at one end, possibly a read error. The V gene is TRBV5-4, the J gene TRBJ1-2, with 8 nucleotides matching TRBD1. Germline V gene data show CDR1 as SGHNT and CDR2 as YYREEE (reference sequence). There are 13 residues in the CDR3. The CDR3 here is CASSREGVRGQPF. CDR3 DNA sequence: TGTGCCAGCAGCCGGGAAGGGGTCAGGGGGCAACCCTTC.

This chain joins TRBV6-1 and TRBJ1-5; D gene uncertain. The V end lost 4 bases, the J end lost 6 bases, and 10 bases lay between the germline ends. Germline assignment: CDR1 MNHNS and CDR2 SASEGT. The CDR3 is 13 residues long. This CDR3 reads CASSGMGSQPQHF. For the CDR3, the DNA is TGTGCCAGCAGTGGTATGGGGAGTCAGCCCCAGCATTTT.

This chain joins TRBV5-1 and TRBJ2-5, with D hard to call. The ends were cut back, 6 bases at V and 4 bases at J, with 19 bases in the middle. The CDR3 has 15 amino acids. Germline V gene lookup returns CDR1 SGHRS and CDR2 YFSETQ. CDR3 coding DNA: TGCGCCAGCACCTCGGCCGGCCTTTTCCTAGAGACCCAGTACTTC. Protein: CASTSAGLFLETQYF. Together with reference TRBV5-1 and TRBJ2-5, the CDR3 gives the full variable domain: KAGVTQTPRYLIKTRGQQVTLSCSPISGHRSVSWYQQTPGQGLQFLFEYFSETQRNKGNFPGRFSGRQFSNSRSEMNVSTLELGDSALYLCASTSAGLFLETQYFGPGTRLLVL.

The V gene is TRBV28, the J gene TRBJ2-7, with D maybe TRBD2 (6 bases). The V end lost 3 bases, the J end lost 5 bases, and 17 bases lay between the germline ends. The germline CDR1 and CDR2 sequences are MDHEN and SYDVKM. The CDR3 length is 15 residues. The CDR3 region is CASSLEGRRRDEQYF. The CDR3 DNA reads TGTGCCAGCAGTTTGGAGGGGCGCCGGAGAGACGAGCAGTACTTC.

The chain has TRBV11-2 and TRBJ2-5, with TRBD2 identical over 8 bases. The V gene's germline CDR1 is SGHAT and CDR2 FQNNGV. CDR3 length equals 13 residues. J lost 3 bases, V lost 8 bases, and 5 bases had no gene match. The CDR3 spells CASRHSGEETQYF. In DNA, the CDR3 is TGTGCCAGCCGACATAGCGGGGAAGAGACCCAGTACTTC. The variable domain in full, completed from reference TRBV11-2 and TRBJ2-5, reads EAGVAQSPRYKIIEKRQSVAFWCNPISGHATLYWYQQILGQGPKLLIQFQNNGVVDDSQLPKDRFSAERLKGVDSTLKIQPAKLEDSAVYLCASRHSGEETQYFGPGTRLLVL.

The chain couples TRBV6-5 to TRBJ2-7, with D perhaps matching TRBD1 (6 bases). The germline V gene encodes CDR1 MNHEY and CDR2 SVGAGI. The CDR3 extends over 12 amino acids. V gave up 7 bases and J gave up 5 bases, with 12 bases separating them. CDR3 nucleotides: TGTGCCAGCACCCGAAAGGGGGACGAGCAGTACTTC. As protein: CASTRKGDEQYF.

This sequence joins TRBV10-1 and TRBJ2-1; D not resolved. The V end was cut by 0 bases, the J end by 7 bases, with 7 bases between. The CDR3 is 13 residues long. Per germline, CDR1 WNHNN and CDR2 SYGVQD (reference sequence). CDR3 region: CASSESMTNEQFF. In DNA form, the CDR3 reads TGCGCCAGCAGTGAGTCGATGACAAATGAGCAGTTCTTC.

This sequence joins TRBV10-3 and TRBJ1-1, with D possibly TRBD1 on 6 matching bases. V was clipped by 5 bases and J by 3 bases, with 13 bases between them. The CDR3 is made up of 14 amino acids. From germline, CDR1 is ENHRY and CDR2 SYGVKD. The CDR3 reads CAISSGVSYTEAFF. For the CDR3, the DNA is TGTGCCATCAGTTCAGGGGTTTCGTACACTGAAGCTTTCTTT.

The V call is TRBV5-1, the J call TRBJ2-1; D assignment may be TRBD1 or TRBD2 (5 bases each). V lost 4 bases and J lost 4, with 12 bases in between. Germline lookup yields CDR1 SGHRS and CDR2 YFSETQ. This CDR3 has 14 residues. CDR3 amino acids: CASSPGTEYNEQFF. The CDR3 nucleotides are TGCGCCAGCAGCCCCGGGACCGAGTACAATGAGCAGTTCTTC.

In regard to this clone: The same CDR3 can be traced to other DNA sequences in this sample. The V call is TRBV6-5, the J call TRBJ1-2, with 7 bases fitting TRBD1. The CDR3 runs 13 residues. The germline CDR1 and CDR2 sequences are MNHEY and SVGAGI. Germline trimming cut 6 bases from V and 2 bases from J; bases unmatched to any gene: 3. The CDR3 sequence is CASRRDRNYGYTF. The CDR3 DNA sequence: TGTGCCAGCAGACGGGACAGAAACTATGGCTACACCTTC.

The V and J genes are TRBV25-1 and TRBJ2-1; 12 nucleotides line up with TRBD2. The CDR3 loop spans 15 amino acids. Germline CDR1 is MGHDK and CDR2 is SYGVNS. V trimming: 6 bases; J trimming: 6 bases; junction bases outside the gene matches: 6. The CDR3 spells CASRPSGRAGNEQFF. DNA for the CDR3: TGTGCCAGCAGGCCTAGCGGGAGGGCCGGCAATGAGCAGTTCTTC.

CDR3 amino acids: CASSQAPTVSSYNEQFF. In DNA, the CDR3 is TGCGCCAGCAGCCAAGCGCCAACTGTCTCCTCCTACAATGAGCAGTTCTTC. V gene TRBV4-3 combines with J gene TRBJ2-1; no clear D gene. Per germline, CDR1 LGHNA and CDR2 YSLEER. The CDR3 runs 17 residues. V lost 1 base to trimming and J lost 0 bases, with 13 bases between them.

The chain joins TRBV27 to TRBJ2-7; TRBD1 might be the D (5 bases). The CDR3 totals 12 residues. Trimming took 10 bases from V and 2 from J, leaving 12 bases between them. Germline CDR1 is MNHEY and CDR2 is SMNVEV (reference sequence). CDR3 nucleotides: TGTGCCACAAACCCAGGGACCTACGAGCAGTACTTC. It is translated as CATNPGTYEQYF.

This chain links TRBV7-3 with TRBJ2-3, with D possibly being TRBD1 or TRBD2 (6 bases each). The germline gives CDR1 SGHTA, CDR2 FQGTGA. V lost 8 bases and J lost 8, with 17 bases in between. The CDR3 totals 13 residues. This chain's CDR3 is CASAPGARGTQYF. The DNA for the CDR3 is TGTGCCAGCGCTCCGGGGGCCAGGGGTACGCAGTATTTT.

V gene TRBV7-2 combines with J gene TRBJ2-5; 10 bases fit TRBD1. The trim removed 3 bases at V and 4 bases at J, leaving 11 bases unmatched. The CDR3 is 17 amino acids. Germline V gene data show CDR1 as SGHTA and CDR2 as FQGNSA. The chain's CDR3 is CASSFNPRQGAGETQYF. The CDR3 DNA follows: TGTGCCAGCAGCTTCAATCCGAGACAGGGGGCTGGAGAGACCCAGTACTTC.

The chain joins TRBV14 to TRBJ2-3, with 11 bases lining up with TRBD2. Looked up from germline, CDR1 is SGHDN and CDR2 is FVKESK. The CDR3 runs 15 residues. V lost 6 bases to trimming and J lost 4 bases; unmatched junction nucleotides: 6. CDR3 amino acids: CASRPLAGDPDTQYF. The CDR3 nucleotides are TGTGCCAGCAGGCCACTAGCGGGAGATCCAGATACGCAGTATTTT.

The rearrangement uses TRBV9 and TRBJ2-7, with unresolved D. In germline, CDR1 is SGDLS, CDR2 YYNGEE. Trimming shortened V by 5 bases and J by 0 bases, and 9 bases separated the two germline ends. The CDR3 length is 13 residues. The CDR3 protein is CASSRASSYEQYF. The DNA of the CDR3 is TGTGCCAGCAGTCGCGCTAGCTCCTACGAGCAGTACTTC.

The chain combines TRBV27 with TRBJ1-4; TRBD1 aligns across 7 bases. The CDR3 is 15 residues long. V lost 5 bases, J lost 7 bases, and 10 bases stayed unmatched. Germline V lookup: CDR1 MNHEY, CDR2 SMNVEV (reference sequence). In DNA, the CDR3 is TGTGCCAGCAGTCGAATCAGGGGGGCGAGTGAAAAACTGTTTTTT. Protein: CASSRIRGASEKLFF.

V and J are TRBV2 and TRBJ2-1; D remains unclear. The CDR3 has 12 amino acids. Germline CDR1 is SNHLY and CDR2 is FYNNEI. V lost 6 bases, J lost 5 bases, and 8 bases lay in between. CDR3 coding DNA: TGTGCCAGCAGACCGATAGACAATGAGCAGTTCTTC. Translated, it gives CASRPIDNEQFF. Filled out from reference TRBV2 and TRBJ2-1, the complete variable domain reads EPEVTQTPSHQVTQMGQEVILRCVPISNHLYFYWYRQILGQKVEFLVSFYNNEISEKSEIFDDQFSVERPDGSNFTLKIRSTKLEDSAMYFCASRPIDNEQFFGPGTRLTVL.

The chain combines TRBV11-2 with TRBJ2-1; 11 positions agree with TRBD2. After removal of 4 bases from V and 5 bases from J, the junction contained 4 bases not matched to a gene. The germline V gene encodes CDR1 SGHAT and CDR2 FQNNGV. The CDR3 consists of 15 residues. Here the CDR3 DNA reads TGTGCCAGCAGCTCCCTAGCGGGAGGCCACAATGAGCAGTTCTTC. Residues: CASSSLAGGHNEQFF.

J is TRBJ2-1 and V is TRBV4-1; 8 positions match TRBD2. CDR3 length equals 15 residues. Germline CDR1 and CDR2: MGHRA and YSYEKL. Trimming cost V 4 bases and J 2 bases; bases outside gene matches: 4. The CDR3 DNA is TGCGCCAGCAGCCCCACTAGCGGAACCTACAATGAGCAGTTCTTC. Translation gives CASSPTSGTYNEQFF.

Concerning this clone itself: Other DNA variants within this sample encode the same CDR3. The chain combines TRBV5-1 with TRBJ2-7; D gene uncertain. The CDR3 is 14 amino acids. In germline, CDR1 is SGHRS, CDR2 YFSETQ. Trimming took 0 bases from V and 3 from J, leaving 10 bases between them. CDR3 nucleotides: TGCGCCAGCAGCTTGGAGGCAAGCAGCTACGAGCAGTACTTC. Translating it yields CASSLEASSYEQYF.

J is TRBJ1-2 and V is TRBV18; TRBD1 agrees at 8 bases. Germline V lookup: CDR1 KGHSH, CDR2 LQKENI. The CDR3 covers 17 residues. V gave up 3 bases and J gave up 5 bases; unmatched junction bases: 14. As DNA, the CDR3 is TGTGCCAGCTCACCCCTCTCGGACAGGGCCCTCTCGTATGGCTACACCTTC. Amino acids: CASSPLSDRALSYGYTF.

Remarks on this clone: Different DNA sequences within this sample yield the same CDR3. This chain connects TRBV9 to TRBJ2-6; D call uncertain. The CDR3 has 15 residues. Per germline, CDR1 SGDLS and CDR2 YYNGEE. The V end was cut by 0 bases, the J end by 0 bases, with 4 bases between. CDR3 amino acids: CASSVDLSGANVLTF. CDR3 DNA sequence: TGTGCCAGCAGCGTAGATCTCTCTGGGGCCAACGTCCTGACTTTC.

The chain's CDR3 is CASSLGGMVADTQYF. The CDR3 DNA reads as TGTGCCAGCAGCTTAGGGGGGATGGTGGCAGATACGCAGTATTTT. The chain joins TRBV7-2 to TRBJ2-3, with D perhaps assigned TRBD1 or TRBD2 (5 bases each). CDR3 length equals 15 residues. V gave up 1 base and J gave up 4 bases, with 12 bases separating them. CDR1 and CDR2 (germline): SGHTA, FQGNSA.